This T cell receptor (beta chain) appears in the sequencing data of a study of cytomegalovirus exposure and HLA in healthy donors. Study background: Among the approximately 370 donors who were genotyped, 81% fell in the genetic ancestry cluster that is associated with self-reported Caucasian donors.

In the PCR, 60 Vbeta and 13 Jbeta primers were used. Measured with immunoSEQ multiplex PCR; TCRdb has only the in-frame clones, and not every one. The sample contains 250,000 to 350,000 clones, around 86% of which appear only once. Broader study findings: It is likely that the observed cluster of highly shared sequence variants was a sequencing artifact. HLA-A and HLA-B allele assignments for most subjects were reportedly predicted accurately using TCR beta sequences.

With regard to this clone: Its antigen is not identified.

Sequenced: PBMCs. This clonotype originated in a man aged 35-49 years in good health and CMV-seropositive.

This chain's CDR3 is CASSAALGEPGETQYF. The CDR3 DNA reads as TGTGCCAGCAGCGCTGCCTTGGGCGAACCCGGTGAGACCCAGTACTTC. The rearrangement uses TRBV28 and TRBJ2-5; D call uncertain. Germline-derived CDR1 and CDR2 are MDHEN and SYDVKM. The CDR3 consists of 16 residues. V shed 6 bases and J shed 5 bases, with 22 bases lying between them.